Listed below are T cell receptor beta chains from one sample, sequenced in a study of shared clonotypes between healthy human individuals. Measured with immunoSEQ multiplex PCR; TCRdb has only the in-frame clones, and not every one. The profile covers about 2.4 million clones, with 93% appearing a single time and about 0.39% taken by the ten largest. Sequenced material: naive CD4+ T cells from PBMCs. These receptor sequences come from a man between 18 and 35 years old in good health. Some clones in this sample may be carry-over from other donors' samples. The CDR3 runs from the conserved cysteine through the conserved F or W. The D gene is left open where the match is weak.

>TRBJ2-3|TRBV15|.
CATSRSRGQTDTQYF
TGTGCCACCAGCAGAAGCCGGGGCCAAACAGATACGCAGTATTTT
>TRBJ2-1|TRBV6-4|TRBD2
CASSEGTSGSYEQFF
TGTGCCAGCAGTGAAGGGACTAGCGGGAGCTATGAGCAGTTCTTC
>TRBJ1-2|TRBV4-2|.
CASSHETGTDYGYTF
TGTGCCAGCAGCCATGAAACCGGGACGGACTATGGCTACACCTTC
>TRBJ2-6|TRBV5-6|.
CASSLGRGSSGANVLTF
TGTGCCAGCAGCTTGGGCAGGGGTTCCTCTGGGGCCAACGTCCTGACTTTC
>TRBJ2-7|TRBV6-1|.
CASSEALTAAPYEQYF
TGTGCCAGCAGTGAAGCGCTTACGGCCGCACCCTACGAGCAGTACTTC
>TRBJ2-7|TRBV10-1|TRBD1
CASSESTGTGAREQYF
TGCGCCAGCAGTGAGTCAACCGGGACAGGGGCCAGGGAGCAGTACTTC
>TRBJ1-3|TRBV18|.
CASSPQGSAGNTIYF
TGTGCCAGCTCACCGCAGGGATCGGCTGGAAACACCATATATTTT
>TRBJ2-7|TRBV4-1|.
CASSQVGLGTYEQYF
TGCGCCAGCAGCCAAGTCGGGCTCGGAACCTACGAGCAGTACTTC
>TRBJ1-2|TRBV23-1|.
CASSQGRKARNYGYTF
TGCGCCAGCAGTCAAGGACGGAAGGCCCGGAACTATGGCTACACCTTC
>TRBJ2-2|TRBV7-3|TRBD2
CASSLLPTSDTGELFF
TGTGCCAGCAGCTTATTGCCCACTAGCGACACCGGGGAGCTGTTTTTT
>TRBJ1-1|TRBV28|.
CASNGGGRSWDTEAFF
TGTGCCAGCAACGGGGGGGGTAGGAGTTGGGACACTGAAGCTTTCTTT
>TRBJ2-1|TRBV6-1|.
CASSETGASYNEQFF
TGTGCCAGCAGTGAAACGGGAGCTTCCTACAATGAGCAGTTCTTC
>TRBJ1-2|TRBV28|TRBD1
CASSLLRGGQTPSYGYTF
TGTGCCAGCAGTCTACTAAGGGGGGGACAGACTCCTAGCTATGGCTACACCTTC
>TRBJ2-7|TRBV28|TRBD1
CASSQGTGATSYEQYF
TGTGCCAGCAGTCAAGGGACAGGCGCAACCTCCTACGAGCAGTACTTC
>TRBJ1-1|TRBV5-4|TRBD1
CASSDLGQGGTEAFF
TGTGCCAGCAGCGACCTCGGACAGGGGGGGACTGAAGCTTTCTTT
>TRBJ2-7|TRBV7-2|TRBD2
CASSPRAGGPGEQYF
TGTGCCAGCAGCCCCCGGGCGGGAGGGCCTGGCGAGCAGTACTTC
>TRBJ2-3|TRBV5-1|.
CASSADSTSTDTQYF
TGCGCCAGCAGCGCAGACTCCACCAGCACAGATACGCAGTATTTT